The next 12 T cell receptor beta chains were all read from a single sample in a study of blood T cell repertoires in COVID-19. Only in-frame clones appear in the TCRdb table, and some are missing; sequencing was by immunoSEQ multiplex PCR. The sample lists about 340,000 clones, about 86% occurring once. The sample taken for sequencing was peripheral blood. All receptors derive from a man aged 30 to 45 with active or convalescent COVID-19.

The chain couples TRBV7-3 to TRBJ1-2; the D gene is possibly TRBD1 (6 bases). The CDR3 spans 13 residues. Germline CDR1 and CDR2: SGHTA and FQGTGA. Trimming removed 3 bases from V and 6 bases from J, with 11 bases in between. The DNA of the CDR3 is TGTGCCAGCAGCTTTCCCGGGACACATGGCTACACCTTC. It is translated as CASSFPGTHGYTF. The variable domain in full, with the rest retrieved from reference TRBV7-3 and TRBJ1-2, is GAGVSQTPSNKVTEKGKYVELRCDPISGHTALYWYRQSLGQGPEFLIYFQGTGAADDSGLPNDRFFAVRPEGSVSTLKIQRTERGDSAVYLCASSFPGTHGYTFGSGTRLTVV.

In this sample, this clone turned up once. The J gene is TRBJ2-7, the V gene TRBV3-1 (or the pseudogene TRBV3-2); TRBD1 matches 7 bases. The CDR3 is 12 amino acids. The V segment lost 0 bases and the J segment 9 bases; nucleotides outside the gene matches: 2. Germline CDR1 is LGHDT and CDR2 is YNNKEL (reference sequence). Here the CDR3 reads CASSQDPGGQYF. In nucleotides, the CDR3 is TGTGCCAGCAGCCAAGACCCAGGGGGGCAGTACTTC.

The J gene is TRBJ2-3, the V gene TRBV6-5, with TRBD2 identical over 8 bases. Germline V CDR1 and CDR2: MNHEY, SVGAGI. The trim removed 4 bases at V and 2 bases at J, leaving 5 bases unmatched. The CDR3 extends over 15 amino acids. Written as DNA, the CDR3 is TGTGCCAGCAGTTCCCTTAGCGGGATCACAGATACGCAGTATTTT. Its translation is CASSSLSGITDTQYF.

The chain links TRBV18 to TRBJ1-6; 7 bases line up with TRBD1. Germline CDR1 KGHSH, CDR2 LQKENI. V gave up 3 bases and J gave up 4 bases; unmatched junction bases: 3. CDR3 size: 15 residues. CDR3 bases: TGTGCCAGCTCACCCGGGACAGATTATAATTCACCCCTCCACTTT. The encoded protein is CASSPGTDYNSPLHF.

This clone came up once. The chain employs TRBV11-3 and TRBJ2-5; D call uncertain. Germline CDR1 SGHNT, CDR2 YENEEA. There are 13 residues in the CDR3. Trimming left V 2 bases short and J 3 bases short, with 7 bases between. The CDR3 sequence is CASSLSEEETQYF. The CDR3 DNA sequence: TGTGCCAGCAGCTTATCAGAGGAAGAGACCCAGTACTTC.

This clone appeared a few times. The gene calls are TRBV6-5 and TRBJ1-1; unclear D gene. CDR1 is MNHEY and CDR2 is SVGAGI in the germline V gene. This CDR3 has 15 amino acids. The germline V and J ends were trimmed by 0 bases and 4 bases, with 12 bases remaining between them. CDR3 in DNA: TGTGCCAGCAGTTACTCTTCGGGAGAAGGCACTGAAGCTTTCTTT. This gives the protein CASSYSSGEGTEAFF.

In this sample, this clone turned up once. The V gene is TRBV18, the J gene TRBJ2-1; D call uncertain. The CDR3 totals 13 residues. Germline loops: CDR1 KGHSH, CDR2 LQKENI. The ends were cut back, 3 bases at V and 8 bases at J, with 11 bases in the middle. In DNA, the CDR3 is TGTGCCAGCTCACCGCTCCTGTCGGATGAGCAGTTCTTC. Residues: CASSPLLSDEQFF.

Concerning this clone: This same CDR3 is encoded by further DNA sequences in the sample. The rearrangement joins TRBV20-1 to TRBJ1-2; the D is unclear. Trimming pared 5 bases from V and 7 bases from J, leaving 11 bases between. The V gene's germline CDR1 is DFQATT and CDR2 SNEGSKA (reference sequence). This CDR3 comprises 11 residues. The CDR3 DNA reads TGCAGTGCTCGCGGGGTGGGTGGCTACACCTTC. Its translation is CSARGVGGYTF.

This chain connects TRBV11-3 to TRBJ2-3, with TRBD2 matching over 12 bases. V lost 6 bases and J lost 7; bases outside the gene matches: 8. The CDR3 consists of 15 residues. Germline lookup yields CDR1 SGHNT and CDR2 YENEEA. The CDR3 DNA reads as TGTGCCAGCAGGTCCCTAGCGGGGGGGCCGAATACGCAGTATTTT. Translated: CASRSLAGGPNTQYF.

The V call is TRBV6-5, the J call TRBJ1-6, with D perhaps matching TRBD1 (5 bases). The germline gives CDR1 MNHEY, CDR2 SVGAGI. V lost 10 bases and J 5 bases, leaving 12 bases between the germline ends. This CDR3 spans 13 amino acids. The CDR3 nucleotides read TGTGCCATCCAGGGATTGAATAATTCACCCCTCCACTTT. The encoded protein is CAIQGLNNSPLHF.

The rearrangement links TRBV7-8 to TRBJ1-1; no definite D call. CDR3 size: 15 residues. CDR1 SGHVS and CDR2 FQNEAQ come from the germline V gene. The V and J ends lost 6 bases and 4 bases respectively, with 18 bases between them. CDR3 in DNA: TGTGCCAGCAGTCCGGGGTATCACACGGGCACTGAAGCTTTCTTT. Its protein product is CASSPGYHTGTEAFF.

The CDR3 protein is CASSYSGPYEQYF. The CDR3 region has the DNA TGTGCCAGCAGTTACTCGGGGCCCTACGAGCAGTACTTC. The chain uses TRBV6-5 and TRBJ2-7; possibly TRBD1 for D (5 bases). V lost 0 bases and J 2 bases, leaving 5 bases between the germline ends. The CDR3 loop spans 13 amino acids. CDR1 MNHEY and CDR2 SVGAGI come from the germline V gene.